This is a list of T cell receptor beta chains from one sample in a study of T cell responses to AZD1222 COVID-19 vaccine. Repertoires were generated with immunoSEQ multiplex PCR, while TCRdb's copy carries only in-frame clones and drops some. Of about 130,000 clones listed, 88% are singletons. The sample here was peripheral blood, taken on day 0 of MenACWY control vaccination. The receptors were gathered from an adult in good health. Each CDR3 is given without its conserved first and last residue. Fields, in order: V gene, J gene, CDR3 protein.

V: TRBV28
J: TRBJ2-7
CDR3: ASSRDRVHEQY

V: TRBV18
J: TRBJ2-5
CDR3: ASSQGQRETQY

V: TRBV28
J: TRBJ1-1
CDR3: ASKFLVGTEAF

V: TRBV2
J: TRBJ1-6
CDR3: ASSESSYNSPLH

V: TRBV6-1
J: TRBJ1-5
CDR3: ASSEGNQPQH

V: TRBV18
J: TRBJ1-1
CDR3: ASSPRTADTEAF

V: TRBV19
J: TRBJ1-5
CDR3: ASSSVSNQPQH

V: TRBV5-1
J: TRBJ2-5
CDR3: ASSFMGQGQETQY

V: TRBV2
J: TRBJ2-7
CDR3: ASGTTSSYEQY

V: TRBV5-1
J: TRBJ2-3
CDR3: ASSPSPGQGGNTQY

V: TRBV24-1
J: TRBJ1-2
CDR3: ATRDTNYGYT

V: TRBV28
J: TRBJ1-2
CDR3: ASSWTLRDYGYT

V: TRBV3-1/TRBV3-2
J: TRBJ2-3
CDR3: ASSQARGDTQY

V: TRBV7-9
J: TRBJ1-2
CDR3: ASSFRQGALDGYT

V: TRBV19
J: TRBJ2-1
CDR3: ASSELVIHEQF

V: TRBV13
J: TRBJ2-7
CDR3: ASSFDRDSYEQY

V: TRBV7-2
J: TRBJ2-1
CDR3: ASSLGFTRGEQF

V: TRBV2
J: TRBJ2-7
CDR3: ASRQLAGGPSEQY

V: TRBV6-6
J: TRBJ1-4
CDR3: ASREYTNEKLF

V: TRBV3-1/TRBV3-2
J: TRBJ1-3
CDR3: ASSQGRYSGNTIY

V: TRBV5-1
J: TRBJ2-7
CDR3: ASSFTGNYEQY

V: TRBV18
J: TRBJ2-2
CDR3: ASSPQLAPGELF

V: TRBV5-6
J: TRBJ1-4
CDR3: ASSLGFGGNEKLF

V: TRBV6-5
J: TRBJ2-2
CDR3: ASTLVVTGELF

V: TRBV6-1
J: TRBJ2-7
CDR3: ASSGGIRTRTGYEQY

V: TRBV5-4
J: TRBJ1-3
CDR3: ASSGGTGGPRDTIY

V: TRBV23-1
J: TRBJ1-2
CDR3: AIPGQIYGYT

V: TRBV12-3/TRBV12-4
J: TRBJ2-2
CDR3: ASSLWGAGELF

V: TRBV4-1
J: TRBJ1-1
CDR3: ASSQGPPNTEAF

V: TRBV4-1
J: TRBJ2-1
CDR3: ASSHTLAKPDNEQF

V: TRBV19
J: TRBJ1-1
CDR3: ASYNMNTEAF

V: TRBV2
J: TRBJ1-5
CDR3: ASSEGTFQHQPQH